The 8 T cell receptor beta chains reported below all come from one sample, sequenced in a study of blood T cell repertoires in COVID-19 (dated by TCRdb to about 2020). Receptors were amplified or captured by the immunoSEQ multiplex PCR assay. Not all clones reach the TCRdb copy of this immuneACCESS table, which keeps in-frame sequences only. Checked studies attribute under half of the gap to unresolved V genes and leave the rest unexplained. Present in this sample are some 87,000 clones, about 80% of which were seen just once. The ten largest account for roughly 22% of the sample. Sequencing was carried out using peripheral blood. These receptors all come from a human donor in a cohort sampled during active COVID-19.

This clone was recorded a few times. The J gene is TRBJ2-1, the V gene TRBV7-9, with TRBD2 identical over 7 bases. V lost 1 base to trimming and J lost 10 bases; unmatched junction nucleotides: 4. The CDR3 length is 13 residues. CDR1 and CDR2 (germline): SEHNR, FQNEAQ (reference sequence). CDR3 nucleotides: TGTGCCAGCAGCTTAGTTGCGGGAGCCGAGCAGTTCTTC. It encodes CASSLVAGAEQFF. The variable domain in full, completed from reference TRBV7-9 and TRBJ2-1, reads DTGVSQNPRHKITKRGQNVTFRCDPISEHNRLYWYRQTLGQGPEFLTYFQNEAQLEKSRLLSDRFSAERPKGSFSTLEIQRTEQGDSAMYLCASSLVAGAEQFFGPGTRLTVL.

The rearrangement joins TRBV27 to TRBJ2-1; 9 nucleotides agree with TRBD2. This CDR3 has 15 amino acids. Germline V gene data show CDR1 as MNHEY and CDR2 as SMNVEV (reference sequence). J gave up 6 bases and V 2 bases, and 5 bases lay outside the gene matches. The CDR3 here is CASSLMGLAINEQFF. The CDR3 DNA follows: TGTGCCAGCAGTTTAATGGGACTAGCAATCAATGAGCAGTTCTTC.

The chain couples TRBV19 to TRBJ2-4, with a possible D match to TRBD1 (6 bases). The ends were cut back, 4 bases at V and 0 bases at J, with 16 bases in the middle. Germline CDR1 LNHDA, CDR2 SQIVND (reference sequence). The CDR3 totals 17 residues. CDR3 in DNA: TGTGCCAGTAGTACCTCGACAGGATTACTAGCCAAAAACATTCAGTACTTC. Translated: CASSTSTGLLAKNIQYF.

This clone was found a few times. The rearrangement uses TRBV27 and TRBJ1-1; 8 bases align to TRBD1. CDR3 size: 14 residues. Germline V gene lookup returns CDR1 MNHEY and CDR2 SMNVEV (reference sequence). The J segment lost 11 bases and the V segment lost 4 bases, leaving 12 bases of the junction unmatched. The CDR3 sequence is CASSSSGQGGIAFF. The CDR3 nucleotides are TGTGCCAGCAGTTCCTCTGGACAGGGAGGGATCGCTTTCTTT.

The chain couples TRBV2 to TRBJ1-3, with D possibly being TRBD1 (6 bases). The CDR3 has 19 amino acids. The V gene's germline CDR1 is SNHLY and CDR2 FYNNEI. V lost 8 bases, J lost 0 bases, and 26 bases lay in between. The CDR3 DNA is TGTGCCAGCCACTTCCCGGGCCTTCTAGCCAGGGGCTCTGGAAACACCATATATTTT. Protein: CASHFPGLLARGSGNTIYF.

This chain connects TRBV29-1 to TRBJ1-2; TRBD1 aligns across 9 bases. Trimming cost V 1 base and J 7 bases; bases outside gene matches: 10. There are 15 residues in the CDR3. The germline CDR1 and CDR2 sequences are SQVTM and ANQGSEA. The CDR3 protein is CSVEAPGQGSGGYTF. The CDR3 bases are TGCAGCGTTGAAGCACCGGGACAGGGCTCTGGTGGCTACACCTTC.

This chain uses TRBV3-1 (or the pseudogene TRBV3-2) with TRBJ1-2; 9 bases align to TRBD1. This CDR3 region has 14 residues. The V gene's germline CDR1 is LGHDT and CDR2 YNNKEL (reference sequence). Trimming took 1 base from V and 7 from J; bases not matched to a gene: 4. CDR3 region: CASSQGGTGTGYTF. The CDR3 DNA follows: TGTGCCAGCAGCCAAGGTGGGACAGGGACTGGCTACACCTTC.

The chain employs TRBV5-1 and TRBJ2-2; D is possibly TRBD1 (6 bases). CDR3 length equals 16 residues. Germline lookup yields CDR1 SGHRS and CDR2 YFSETQ. With 4 bases removed from V and 0 bases from J, the gap between germline ends came to 13 bases. The CDR3 nucleotides read TGCGCCAGCAGCGGGGGCAGGGGCTCGAACACCGGGGAGCTGTTTTTT. Translated: CASSGGRGSNTGELFF.